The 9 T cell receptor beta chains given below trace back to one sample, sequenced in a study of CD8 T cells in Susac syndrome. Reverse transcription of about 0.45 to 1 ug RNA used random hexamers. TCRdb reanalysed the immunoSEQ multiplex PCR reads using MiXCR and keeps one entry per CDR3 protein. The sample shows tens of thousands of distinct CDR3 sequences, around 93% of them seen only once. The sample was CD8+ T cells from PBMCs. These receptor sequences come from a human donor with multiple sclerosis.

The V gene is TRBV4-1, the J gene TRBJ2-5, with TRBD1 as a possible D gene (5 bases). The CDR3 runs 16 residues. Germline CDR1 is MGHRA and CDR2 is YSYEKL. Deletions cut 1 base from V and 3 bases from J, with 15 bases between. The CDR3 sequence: CASSQVLDSYEETQYF. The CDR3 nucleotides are TGCGCCAGCAGCCAAGTTTTAGACAGCTACGAAGAGACCCAGTACTTC.

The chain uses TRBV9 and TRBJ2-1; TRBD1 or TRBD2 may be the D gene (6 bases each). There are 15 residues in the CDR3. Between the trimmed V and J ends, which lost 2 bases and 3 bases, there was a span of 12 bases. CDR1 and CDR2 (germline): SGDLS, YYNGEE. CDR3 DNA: TGTGCCAGCAGCGTCTGGGGGGACAACTACAATGAGCAGTTCTTC. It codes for CASSVWGDNYNEQFF.

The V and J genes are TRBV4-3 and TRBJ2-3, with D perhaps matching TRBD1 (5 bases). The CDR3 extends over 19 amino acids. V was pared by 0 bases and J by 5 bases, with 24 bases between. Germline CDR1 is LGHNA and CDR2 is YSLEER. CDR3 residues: CASSQDWGSERGRGDTQYF. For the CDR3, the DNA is TGCGCCAGCAGCCAAGATTGGGGCAGCGAAAGGGGAAGGGGAGATACGCAGTATTTT.

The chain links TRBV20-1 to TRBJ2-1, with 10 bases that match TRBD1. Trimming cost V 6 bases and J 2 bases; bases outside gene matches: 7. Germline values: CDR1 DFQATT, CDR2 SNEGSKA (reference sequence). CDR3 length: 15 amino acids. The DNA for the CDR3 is TGCAGTGCAAAAACGGGACAGGGGCCCTACAATGAGCAGTTCTTC. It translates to CSAKTGQGPYNEQFF.

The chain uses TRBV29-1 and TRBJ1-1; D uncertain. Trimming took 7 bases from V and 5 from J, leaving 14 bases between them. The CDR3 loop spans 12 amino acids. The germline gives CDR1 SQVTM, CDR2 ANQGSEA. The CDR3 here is CSGMMLGTEAFF. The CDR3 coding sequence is TGCAGCGGAATGATGTTGGGTACTGAAGCTTTCTTT.

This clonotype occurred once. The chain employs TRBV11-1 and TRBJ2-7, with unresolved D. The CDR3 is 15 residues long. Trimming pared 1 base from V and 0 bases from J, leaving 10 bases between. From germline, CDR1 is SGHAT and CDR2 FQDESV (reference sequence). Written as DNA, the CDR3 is TGTGCCAGCAGCTTAGGTCCAATGAGCTCCTACGAGCAGTACTTC. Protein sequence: CASSLGPMSSYEQYF.

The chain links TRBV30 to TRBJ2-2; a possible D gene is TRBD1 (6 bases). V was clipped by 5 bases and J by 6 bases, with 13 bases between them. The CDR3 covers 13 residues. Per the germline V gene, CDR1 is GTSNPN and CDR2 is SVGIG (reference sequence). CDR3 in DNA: TGTGCCTGGGATTACGAGGGGGCCGGGGAGCTGTTTTTT. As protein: CAWDYEGAGELFF.

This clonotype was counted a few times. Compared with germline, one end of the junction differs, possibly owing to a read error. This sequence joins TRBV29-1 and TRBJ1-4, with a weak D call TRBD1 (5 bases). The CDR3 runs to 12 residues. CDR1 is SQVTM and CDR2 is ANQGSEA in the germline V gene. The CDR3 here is CSAKWGDEKLFF. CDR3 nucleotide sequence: TGCAGCGCCAAGTGGGGGGATGAAAAACTTTTTTTT.

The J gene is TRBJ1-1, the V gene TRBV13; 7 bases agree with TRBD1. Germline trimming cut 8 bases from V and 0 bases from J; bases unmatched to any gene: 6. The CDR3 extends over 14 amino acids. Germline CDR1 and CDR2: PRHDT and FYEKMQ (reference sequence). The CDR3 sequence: CASEPDRMNTEAFF. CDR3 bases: TGTGCCAGCGAGCCGGACAGGATGAACACTGAAGCTTTCTTT.